The rows below give T cell receptor beta chains drawn from one sample of a study of CD8+ T cells in alopecia areata. Sequencing used immunoSEQ multiplex PCR; TCRdb keeps in-frame clones, though not all of them. The table records around 13,000 clones, around 63% of them present only once. The material was skin, obtained at week 4, from a patient treated with tofacitinib. The receptor set was obtained from a human donor with alopecia areata. Each CDR3 is given with its conserved first and last residue. D genes are given only for firm matches. Not all rows give a size; the values are once, few, many and, for expanded clones, a class.

J: TRBJ2-5
V: TRBV7-8
size: NA
D: NA
CDR3: CASSSQGWETQYF
DNA: TGTGCCAGCAGCTCTCAGGGCTGGGAGACCCAGTACTTC

J: TRBJ2-5
V: TRBV9
size: NA
D: TRBD1
CDR3: CASSQMGQGAGETQYF
DNA: TGTGCCAGCAGCCAGATGGGACAGGGGGCGGGTGAGACCCAGTACTTC

J: TRBJ1-2
V: TRBV29-1
size: once
D: NA
CDR3: CSVGWVGGGYTF
DNA: TGCAGCGTGGGGTGGGTCGGTGGCGGCTACACCTTC

J: TRBJ1-1
V: TRBV12-5
size: once
D: NA
CDR3: CASGLYRRGGAEAFF
DNA: TGTGCTAGTGGTTTGTACCGGCGCGGGGGGGCTGAAGCTTTCTTT

J: TRBJ2-1
V: TRBV9
size: NA
D: NA
CDR3: CASRAGSYNEQFF
DNA: TGTGCCAGTCGGGCCGGTTCCTACAATGAGCAGTTCTTC

J: TRBJ1-6
V: TRBV7-3
size: NA
D: TRBD1
CDR3: CASSTNRGLSPLHF
DNA: TGTGCCAGCAGCACCAACAGGGGTCTCTCACCCCTCCACTTT

J: TRBJ1-1
V: TRBV5-1
size: NA
D: TRBD1
CDR3: CASSLARPGTGYGSRAGNTEAFF
DNA: TGCGCCAGCAGCTTGGCCCGTCCCGGGACAGGCTACGGGTCCCGCGCGGGGAACACTGAAGCTTTCTTT

J: TRBJ1-1
V: TRBV5-1
size: NA
D: TRBD1
CDR3: CASSLGTANTEAFF
DNA: TGCGCCAGCAGCCTAGGGACAGCCAACACTGAAGCTTTCTTT

J: TRBJ1-5
V: TRBV6-6
size: medium-sized
D: TRBD1
CDR3: CASMRIRGMQQPQHF
DNA: TGTGCCAGCATGAGAATCAGGGGGATGCAACAGCCCCAGCATTTT

J: TRBJ2-3
V: TRBV7-2
size: large
D: NA
CDR3: CASSLAGAPPGDTQYF
DNA: TGTGCCAGCAGCTTAGCGGGGGCCCCACCGGGTGATACGCAGTATTTT

J: TRBJ2-1
V: TRBV19
size: medium-sized
D: NA
CDR3: CASSLTPGSYNEQFF
DNA: TGTGCCAGTAGCTTGACCCCCGGGTCCTACAATGAGCAGTTCTTC

J: TRBJ1-6
V: TRBV6-5
size: NA
D: NA
CDR3: CASSYGVNSPLHF
DNA: TGTGCCAGCAGTTACGGCGTTAATTCACCCCTCCACTTT

J: TRBJ1-2
V: TRBV6-5
size: NA
D: NA
CDR3: CASSGQYYGYTF
DNA: TGTGCCAGCAGCGGGCAGTACTATGGCTACACCTTC

J: TRBJ2-1
V: TRBV19
size: NA
D: TRBD2
CDR3: CASSLSGGLNNEQFF
DNA: TGTGCCAGTAGTCTTAGCGGGGGGCTGAACAATGAGCAGTTCTTC

J: TRBJ1-2
V: TRBV27
size: NA
D: NA
CDR3: CASRPGGESYGYTF
DNA: TGTGCCAGCAGACCCGGGGGAGAGAGCTATGGCTACACCTTC

J: TRBJ1-1
V: TRBV9
size: NA
D: TRBD1
CDR3: CASSPRQGMDTEAFF
DNA: TGTGCCAGCAGCCCACGACAGGGAATGGACACTGAAGCTTTCTTT

J: TRBJ2-5
V: TRBV4-1
size: once
D: TRBD1
CDR3: CASSQARTGGQETQYF
DNA: TGTGCCAGCAGCCAAGCGCGGACAGGGGGCCAAGAGACCCAGTACTTC

J: TRBJ1-6
V: TRBV30
size: NA
D: NA
CDR3: CAGRVRGAGASSPLHF
DNA: TGTGCCGGGAGGGTACGGGGGGCGGGGGCGAGTTCACCCCTCCACTTT

J: TRBJ2-5
V: TRBV2
size: once
D: NA
CDR3: CASSATGEGETQYF
DNA: TGTGCCAGCAGTGCAACAGGAGAGGGGGAGACCCAGTACTTC

J: TRBJ2-1
V: TRBV4-3
size: NA
D: TRBD2
CDR3: CASSLTRLAGFSYNEQFF
DNA: TGCGCCAGCAGCCTGACCAGACTAGCGGGGTTCTCCTACAATGAGCAGTTCTTC

J: TRBJ2-2
V: TRBV2
size: few
D: TRBD2
CDR3: CASSEALAGNTGELFF
DNA: TGTGCCAGCAGTGAAGCCCTAGCGGGGAACACCGGGGAGCTGTTTTTT

J: TRBJ2-5
V: TRBV4-2
size: NA
D: NA
CDR3: CASRKDSPSVSETQYF
DNA: TGTGCCAGCAGAAAAGACAGTCCCAGCGTTTCGGAGACCCAGTACTTC

J: TRBJ2-2
V: TRBV2
size: once
D: NA
CDR3: CASSVLSGELFF
DNA: TGTGCCAGCAGTGTCCTCTCCGGGGAGCTGTTTTTT